The text below deals with one T cell receptor (beta chain). Its antigen is as yet unknown. The data are from a study of shared clonotypes between healthy human individuals. Study-wide context: Three plates were used per donor for CD4 naive, three for CD4 memory, two for CD8 naive and one for CD8 memory. General study points: Clonotype sharing across a few donors was observed for 4% to 6.5% of naive CD4 clonotypes. Memory subsets had estimated richness that was generally smaller than that of naive subsets. Read depth was anticipated to influence clonotype sharing among donors.

Sequencing was performed with immunoSEQ multiplex PCR; in TCRdb, only in-frame clones are kept and a portion is missing. The repertoire holds nearly 2 million clones, with 85% to 95% as singletons. V shed 1 base and J shed 7 bases, with 14 bases lying between them. The CDR3 spans 14 residues. CDR1 is SGHAT, CDR2 FQNNGV, per germline. In the naive CD8 group, cells lacked CD45RO and were positively selected for CCR7, so terminally differentiated effector memory CD45RA+ cells were left out. The TCR sequence derives from a young man in good health. The sequencing sample was made of naive CD8+ T cells sorted from blood. The rearrangement uses TRBV11-2 and TRBJ2-7; TRBD1 might be the D (5 bases). The CDR3 loop is CASSLGPGMREQYF. The CDR3 coding sequence is TGTGCCAGCAGCTTAGGCCCAGGGATGAGGGAGCAGTACTTC.